Listed below are T cell receptor beta chains from one sample, sequenced in a study of cytomegalovirus exposure and HLA in healthy donors. Sequencing used immunoSEQ multiplex PCR; TCRdb keeps in-frame clones, though not all of them. The sample yields over 250,000 clones, about 90% seen once. Sample: PBMCs. These receptor sequences come from a woman younger than 45 in good health and CMV-seropositive. CDR3s include the opening cysteine and the closing phenylalanine or tryptophan. The D gene is left open where the match is weak. The size of a clone is reported for some rows only, either as once, few or many, or as a class for expanded clones.

.	TRBV27	TRBJ2-1	.	CASSPGVAWNEQFF
once	TRBV28	TRBJ2-3	.	CASSFTDTQYF
.	TRBV11-2	TRBJ1-2	.	CASSLDGLRVHGYTF
.	TRBV29-1	TRBJ2-1	TRBD1	CSAPDRVTYNEQFF
.	TRBV29-1	TRBJ2-3	TRBD1	CSVERTGTSTDTQYF
.	TRBV5-1	TRBJ2-5	TRBD2	CASSFYSGRVETQYF
.	TRBV18	TRBJ2-3	.	CASVLGRSPTDTQYF
.	TRBV6-6	TRBJ1-6	.	CASSYIIHGWNSPLHF
.	TRBV7-2	TRBJ2-3	.	CASSLAARGTDTQYF
.	TRBV13	TRBJ2-1	TRBD2	CASSPDSGRDYNEQFF
.	TRBV4-2	TRBJ2-3	TRBD2	CASSQLTSGSTDTQYF
once	TRBV15	TRBJ2-3	.	CATSRDASSTDTQYF
.	TRBV30	TRBJ1-1	.	CAWSPGRVAEAFF
.	TRBV5-8	TRBJ2-1	TRBD2	CASSSMTSGAEFGRLNEQFF
.	TRBV7-9	TRBJ2-7	.	CASSLVRGYEQYF
.	TRBV27	TRBJ2-3	.	CASSLIRAADTQYF